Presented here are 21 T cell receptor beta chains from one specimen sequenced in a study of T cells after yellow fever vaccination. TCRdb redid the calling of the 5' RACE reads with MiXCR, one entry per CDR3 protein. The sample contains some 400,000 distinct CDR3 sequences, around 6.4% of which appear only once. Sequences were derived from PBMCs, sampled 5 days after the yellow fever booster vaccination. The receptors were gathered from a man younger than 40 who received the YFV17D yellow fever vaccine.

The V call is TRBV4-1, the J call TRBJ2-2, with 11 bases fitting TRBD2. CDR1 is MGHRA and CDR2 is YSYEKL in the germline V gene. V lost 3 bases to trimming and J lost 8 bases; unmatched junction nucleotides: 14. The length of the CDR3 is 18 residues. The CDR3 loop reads CASSQPETSGRMAGELFF. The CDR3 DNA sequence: TGCGCCAGCAGCCAGCCGGAAACTAGCGGGAGAATGGCAGGGGAGCTGTTTTTT.

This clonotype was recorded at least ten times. The CDR3 nucleotides are TGCGCCAGCAGCTTGGAGGGGGAGGAGCCCCAGCATTTT. Translated, it gives CASSLEGEEPQHF. The J gene is TRBJ1-5, the V gene TRBV5-1; D is perhaps TRBD1 (6 bases). The germline V gene encodes CDR1 SGHRS and CDR2 YFSETQ. There are 13 residues in the CDR3. V lost 0 bases to trimming and J lost 8 bases, with 9 bases between them.

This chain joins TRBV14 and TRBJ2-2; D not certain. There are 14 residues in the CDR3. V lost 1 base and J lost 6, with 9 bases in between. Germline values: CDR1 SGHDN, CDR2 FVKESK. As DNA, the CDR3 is TGTGCCAGCAGCCAAGTGGTACCTCCCGGGGAGCTGTTTTTT. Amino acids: CASSQVVPPGELFF. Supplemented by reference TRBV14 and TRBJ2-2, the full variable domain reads EAGVTQFPSHSVIEKGQTVTLRCDPISGHDNLYWYRRVMGKEIKFLLHFVKESKQDESGMPNNRFLAERTGGTYSTLKVQPAELEDSGVYFCASSQVVPPGELFFGEGSRLTVL.

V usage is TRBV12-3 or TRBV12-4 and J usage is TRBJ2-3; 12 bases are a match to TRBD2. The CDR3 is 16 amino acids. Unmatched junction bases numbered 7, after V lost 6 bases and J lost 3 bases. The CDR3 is CASSFATSGRTDTQYF. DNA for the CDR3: TGTGCCAGCAGCTTCGCGACTAGCGGGAGAACAGATACGCAGTATTTT.

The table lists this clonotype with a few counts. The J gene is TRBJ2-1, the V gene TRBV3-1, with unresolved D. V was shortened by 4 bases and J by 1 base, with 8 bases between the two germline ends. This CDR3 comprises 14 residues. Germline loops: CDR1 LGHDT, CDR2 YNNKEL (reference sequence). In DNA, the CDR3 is TGTGCCAGCAGCCCTTACCCTTCCTACAATGAGCAGTTCTTC. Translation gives CASSPYPSYNEQFF.

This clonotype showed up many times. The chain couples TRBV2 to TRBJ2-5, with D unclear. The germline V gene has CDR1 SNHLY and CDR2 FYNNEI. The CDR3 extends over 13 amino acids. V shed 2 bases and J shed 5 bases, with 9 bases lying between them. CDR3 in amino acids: CASSEYDSETQYF. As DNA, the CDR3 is TGTGCCAGCAGTGAATACGATAGCGAGACCCAGTACTTC. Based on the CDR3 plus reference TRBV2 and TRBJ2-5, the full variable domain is EPEVTQTPSHQVTQMGQEVILRCVPISNHLYFYWYRQILGQKVEFLVSFYNNEISEKSEIFDDQFSVERPDGSNFTLKIRSTKLEDSAMYFCASSEYDSETQYFGPGTRLLVL.

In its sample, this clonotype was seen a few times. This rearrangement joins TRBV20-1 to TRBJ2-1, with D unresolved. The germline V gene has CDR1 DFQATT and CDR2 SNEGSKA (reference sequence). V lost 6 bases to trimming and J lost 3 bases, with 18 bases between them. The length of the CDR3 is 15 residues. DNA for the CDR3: TGCAGTGCCAATCCCCCAGCGAGAGGCTACAATGAGCAGTTCTTC. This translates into CSANPPARGYNEQFF.

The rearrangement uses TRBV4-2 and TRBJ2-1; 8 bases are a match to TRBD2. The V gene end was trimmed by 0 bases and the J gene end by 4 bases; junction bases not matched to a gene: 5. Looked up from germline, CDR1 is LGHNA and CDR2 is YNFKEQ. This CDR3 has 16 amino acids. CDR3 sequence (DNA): TGTGCCAGCAGCCAAGATGGGGGACTAGGTTACAATGAGCAGTTCTTC. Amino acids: CASSQDGGLGYNEQFF.

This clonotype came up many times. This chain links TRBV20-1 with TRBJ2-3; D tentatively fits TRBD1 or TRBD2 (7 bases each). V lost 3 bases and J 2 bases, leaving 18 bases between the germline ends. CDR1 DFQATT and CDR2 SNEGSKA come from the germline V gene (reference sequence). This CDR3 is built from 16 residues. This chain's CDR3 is CSARGNRGGDTDTQYF. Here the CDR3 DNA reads TGCAGTGCTAGGGGGAACAGGGGAGGGGACACAGATACGCAGTATTTT.

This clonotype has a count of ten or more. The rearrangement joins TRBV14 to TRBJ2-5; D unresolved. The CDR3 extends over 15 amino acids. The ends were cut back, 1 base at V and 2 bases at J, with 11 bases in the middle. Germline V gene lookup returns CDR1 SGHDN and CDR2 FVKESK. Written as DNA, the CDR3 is TGTGCCAGCAGCCAAGTAGGTCGTAATCAAGAGACCCAGTACTTC. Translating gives CASSQVGRNQETQYF.

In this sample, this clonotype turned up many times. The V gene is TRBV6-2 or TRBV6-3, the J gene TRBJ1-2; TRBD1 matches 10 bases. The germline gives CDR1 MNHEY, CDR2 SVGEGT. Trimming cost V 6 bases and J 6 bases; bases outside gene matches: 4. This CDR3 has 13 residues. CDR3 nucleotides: TGTGCCAGCAGGGAGACAGGGGGCGATGGCTACACCTTC. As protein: CASRETGGDGYTF.

CDR3 coding DNA: TGTGCCATCAGTGAAGGACTAGCGGGAGGTAACTACGAGCAGTACTTC. The encoded protein is CAISEGLAGGNYEQYF. This sequence joins TRBV10-3 and TRBJ2-7; 14 positions agree with TRBD2. Looked up from germline, CDR1 is ENHRY and CDR2 is SYGVKD. V lost 3 bases, J lost 3 bases, and 4 bases stayed unmatched. The CDR3 runs 16 residues.

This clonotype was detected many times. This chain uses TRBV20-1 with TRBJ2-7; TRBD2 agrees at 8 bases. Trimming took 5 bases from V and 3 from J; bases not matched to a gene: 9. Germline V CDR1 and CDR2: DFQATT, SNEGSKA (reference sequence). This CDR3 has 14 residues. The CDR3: CSAFYGTRDYEQYF. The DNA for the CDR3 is TGCAGTGCTTTCTACGGGACTAGGGACTACGAGCAGTACTTC.

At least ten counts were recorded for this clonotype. The CDR3 loop reads CASSNGQGDGTEAFF. Written as DNA, the CDR3 is TGCGCCAGCAGCAACGGACAGGGAGATGGCACTGAAGCTTTCTTT. The chain uses TRBV5-1 and TRBJ1-1, with 8 bases lining up with TRBD1. The J segment lost 4 bases and the V segment lost 4 bases, leaving 9 bases of the junction unmatched. CDR1 and CDR2 (germline): SGHRS, YFSETQ. CDR3 length: 15 residues.

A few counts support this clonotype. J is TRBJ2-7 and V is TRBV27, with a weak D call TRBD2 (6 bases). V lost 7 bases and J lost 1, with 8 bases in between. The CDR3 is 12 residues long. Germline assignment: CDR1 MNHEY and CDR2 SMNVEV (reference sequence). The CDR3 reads CASKAGSYEQYF. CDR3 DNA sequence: TGTGCCAGCAAGGCGGGATCCTACGAGCAGTACTTC.

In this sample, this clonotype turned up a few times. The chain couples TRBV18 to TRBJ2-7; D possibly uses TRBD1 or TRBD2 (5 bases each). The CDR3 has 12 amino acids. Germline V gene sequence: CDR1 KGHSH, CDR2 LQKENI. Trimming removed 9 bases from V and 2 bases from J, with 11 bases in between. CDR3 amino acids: CASRGDAYEQYF. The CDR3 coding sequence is TGTGCCAGTCGGGGCGACGCCTACGAGCAGTACTTC. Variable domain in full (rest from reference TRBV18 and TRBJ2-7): NAGVMQNPRHLVRRRGQEARLRCSPMKGHSHVYWYRQLPEEGLKFMVYLQKENIIDESGMPKERFSAEFPKEGPSILRIQQVVRGDSAAYFCASRGDAYEQYFGPGTRLTVT.

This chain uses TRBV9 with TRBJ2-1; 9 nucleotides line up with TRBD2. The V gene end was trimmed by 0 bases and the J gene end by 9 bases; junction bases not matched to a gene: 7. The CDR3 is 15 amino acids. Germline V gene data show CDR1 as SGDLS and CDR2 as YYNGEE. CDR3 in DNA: TGTGCCAGCAGCGTAGCTCCTAGCGGGATGACTGAGCAGTTCTTC. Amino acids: CASSVAPSGMTEQFF.

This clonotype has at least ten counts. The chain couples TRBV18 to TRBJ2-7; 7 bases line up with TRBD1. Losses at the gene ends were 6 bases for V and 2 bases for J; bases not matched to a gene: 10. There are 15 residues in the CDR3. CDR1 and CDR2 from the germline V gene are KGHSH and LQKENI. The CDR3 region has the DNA TGTGCCAGCTCCCAGGAACAGGGGCGAACCTACGAGCAGTACTTC. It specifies CASSQEQGRTYEQYF.

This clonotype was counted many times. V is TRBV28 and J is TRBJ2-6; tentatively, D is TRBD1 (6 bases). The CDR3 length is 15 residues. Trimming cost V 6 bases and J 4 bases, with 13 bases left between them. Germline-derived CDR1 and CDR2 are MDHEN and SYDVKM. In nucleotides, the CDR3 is TGTGCCAGCAGAATCACAGGGACCGGGGCCAACGTCCTGACTTTC. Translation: CASRITGTGANVLTF. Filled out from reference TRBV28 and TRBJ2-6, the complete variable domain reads DVKVTQSSRYLVKRTGEKVFLECVQDMDHENMFWYRQDPGLGLRLIYFSYDVKMKEKGDIPEGYSVSREKKERFSLILESASTNQTSMYLCASRITGTGANVLTFGAGSRLTVL.

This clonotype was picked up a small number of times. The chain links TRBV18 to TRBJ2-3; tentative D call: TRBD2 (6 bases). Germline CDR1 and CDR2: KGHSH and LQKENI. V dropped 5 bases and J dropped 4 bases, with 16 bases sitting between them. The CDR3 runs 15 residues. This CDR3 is CASSGDLLPPDTQYF. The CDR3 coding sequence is TGTGCCAGCTCAGGGGACTTACTCCCCCCAGATACGCAGTATTTT.

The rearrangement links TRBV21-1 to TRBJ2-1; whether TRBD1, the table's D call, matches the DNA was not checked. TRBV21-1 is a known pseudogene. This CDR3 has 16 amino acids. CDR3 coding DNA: TGTGCCAGCAGCCCGGGGGTTCTAGCCCTTCGGGGTGAGCAGTTCTTC. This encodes CASSPGVLALRGEQFF.